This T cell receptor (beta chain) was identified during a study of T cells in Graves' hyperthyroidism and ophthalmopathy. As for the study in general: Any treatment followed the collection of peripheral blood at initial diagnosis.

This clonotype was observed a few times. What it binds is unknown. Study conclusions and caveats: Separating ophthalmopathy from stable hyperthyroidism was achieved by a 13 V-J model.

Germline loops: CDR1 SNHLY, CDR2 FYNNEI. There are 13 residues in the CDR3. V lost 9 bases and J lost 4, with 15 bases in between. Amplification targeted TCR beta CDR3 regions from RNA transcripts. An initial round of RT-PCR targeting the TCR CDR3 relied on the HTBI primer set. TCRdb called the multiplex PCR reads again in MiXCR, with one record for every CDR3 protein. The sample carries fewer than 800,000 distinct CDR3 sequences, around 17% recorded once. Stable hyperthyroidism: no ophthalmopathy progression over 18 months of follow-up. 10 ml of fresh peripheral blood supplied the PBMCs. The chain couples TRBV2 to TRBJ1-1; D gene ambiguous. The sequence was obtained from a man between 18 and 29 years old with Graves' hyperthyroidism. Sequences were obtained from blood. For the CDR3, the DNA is TGTGCCAGGCATAGGTACTGGGGCACTGAAGCTTTCTTT. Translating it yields CARHRYWGTEAFF.